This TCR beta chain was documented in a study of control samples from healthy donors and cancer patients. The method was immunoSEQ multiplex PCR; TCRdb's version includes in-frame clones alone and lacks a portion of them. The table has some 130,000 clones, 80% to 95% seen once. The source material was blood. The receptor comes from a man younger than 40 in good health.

The CDR3 region has the DNA TGTGCCTGGATTAGCGGCACAGATACGCAGTATTTT. Translating it yields CAWISGTDTQYF. The chain has TRBV30 and TRBJ2-3, with a tentative D call TRBD2 (5 bases). Trimming removed 4 bases from V and 1 base from J, with 6 bases in between. Germline V gene lookup returns CDR1 GTSNPN and CDR2 SVGIG (reference sequence). The CDR3 is 12 residues long.